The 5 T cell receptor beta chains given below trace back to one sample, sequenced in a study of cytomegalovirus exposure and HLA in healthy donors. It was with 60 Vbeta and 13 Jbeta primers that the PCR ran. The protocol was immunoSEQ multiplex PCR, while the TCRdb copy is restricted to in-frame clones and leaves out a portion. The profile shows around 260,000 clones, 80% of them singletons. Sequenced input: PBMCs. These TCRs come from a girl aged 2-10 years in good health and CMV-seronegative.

This CDR3 is CASSIDGRDTHYGNTIYF. CDR3 DNA sequence: TGTGCCAGTAGTATAGATGGCCGGGACACCCACTACGGAAACACCATATATTTT. This chain joins TRBV19 and TRBJ1-3, with D tentatively TRBD1 (6 bases). Germline-derived CDR1 and CDR2 are LNHDA and SQIVND (reference sequence). The CDR3 totals 18 residues. V gave up 0 bases and J gave up 4 bases, with 19 bases separating them.

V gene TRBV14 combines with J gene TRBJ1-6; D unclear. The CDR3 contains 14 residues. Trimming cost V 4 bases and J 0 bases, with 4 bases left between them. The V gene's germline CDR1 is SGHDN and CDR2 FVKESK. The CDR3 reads CASSRSSYNSPLHF. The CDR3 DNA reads TGTGCCAGCAGCCGGAGCTCCTATAATTCACCCCTCCACTTT.

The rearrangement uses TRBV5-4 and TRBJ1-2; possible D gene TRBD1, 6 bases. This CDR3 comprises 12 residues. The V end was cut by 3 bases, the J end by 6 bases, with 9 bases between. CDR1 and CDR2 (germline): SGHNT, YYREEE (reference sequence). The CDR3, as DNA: TGTGCCAGCAGCTATCCAGGGGATGGCTACACCTTC. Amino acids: CASSYPGDGYTF. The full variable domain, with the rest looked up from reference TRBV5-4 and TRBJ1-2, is ETGVTQSPTHLIKTRGQQVTLRCSSQSGHNTVSWYQQALGQGPQFIFQYYREEENGRGNFPPRFSGLQFPNYSSELNVNALELDDSALYLCASSYPGDGYTFGSGTRLTVV.

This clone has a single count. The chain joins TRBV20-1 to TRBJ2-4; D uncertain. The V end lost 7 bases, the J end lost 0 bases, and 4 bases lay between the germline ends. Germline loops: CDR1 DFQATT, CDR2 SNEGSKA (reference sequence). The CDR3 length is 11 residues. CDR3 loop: CSVLAKNIQYF. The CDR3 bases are TGCAGTGTCCTAGCCAAAAACATTCAGTACTTC.

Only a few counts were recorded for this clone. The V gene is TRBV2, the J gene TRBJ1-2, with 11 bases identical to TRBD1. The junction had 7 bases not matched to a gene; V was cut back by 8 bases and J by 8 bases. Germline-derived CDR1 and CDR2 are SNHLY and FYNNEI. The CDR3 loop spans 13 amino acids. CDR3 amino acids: CASRDRGMEGYTF. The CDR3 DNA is TGTGCCAGCCGGGACAGGGGGATGGAAGGCTACACCTTC. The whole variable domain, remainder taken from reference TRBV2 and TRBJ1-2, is EPEVTQTPSHQVTQMGQEVILRCVPISNHLYFYWYRQILGQKVEFLVSFYNNEISEKSEIFDDQFSVERPDGSNFTLKIRSTKLEDSAMYFCASRDRGMEGYTFGSGTRLTVV.